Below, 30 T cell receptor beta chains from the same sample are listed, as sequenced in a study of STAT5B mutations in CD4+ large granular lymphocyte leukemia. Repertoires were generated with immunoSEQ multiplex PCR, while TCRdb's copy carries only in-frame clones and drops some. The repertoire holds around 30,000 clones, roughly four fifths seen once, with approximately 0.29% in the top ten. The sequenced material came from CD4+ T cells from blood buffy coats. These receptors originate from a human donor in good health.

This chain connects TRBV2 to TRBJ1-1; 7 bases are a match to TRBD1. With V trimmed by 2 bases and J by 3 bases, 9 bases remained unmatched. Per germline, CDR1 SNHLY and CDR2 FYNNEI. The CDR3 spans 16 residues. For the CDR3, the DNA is TGTGCCAGCAGTGAACCCAACAGGGGTGCGTACACTGAAGCTTTCTTT. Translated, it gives CASSEPNRGAYTEAFF.

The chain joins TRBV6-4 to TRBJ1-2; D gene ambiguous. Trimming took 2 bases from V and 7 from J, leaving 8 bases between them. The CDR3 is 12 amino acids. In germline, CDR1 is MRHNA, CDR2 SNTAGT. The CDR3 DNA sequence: TGTGCCAGCAGTGACAGGGCGTCTGGCTACACCTTC. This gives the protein CASSDRASGYTF.

This CDR3 reads CASSLAGTRFSTDTQYF. The CDR3 DNA follows: TGTGCCAGCAGCTTAGCCGGGACCCGGTTTAGCACAGATACGCAGTATTTT. V and J are TRBV7-6 and TRBJ2-3, with D perhaps assigned TRBD1 or TRBD2 (5 bases each). The CDR3 spans 17 residues. Germline CDR1 is SGHVS and CDR2 is FNYEAQ. The V gene lost 0 bases and the J gene lost 0 bases, with 13 bases spanning the gap.

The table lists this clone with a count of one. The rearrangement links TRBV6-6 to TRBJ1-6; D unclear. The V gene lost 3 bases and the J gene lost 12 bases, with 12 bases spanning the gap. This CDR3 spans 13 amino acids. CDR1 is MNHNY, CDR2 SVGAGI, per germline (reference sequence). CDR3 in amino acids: CASSYVKGLPLHF. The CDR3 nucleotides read TGTGCCAGCAGTTATGTAAAAGGGTTACCCCTCCACTTT.

In DNA form, the CDR3 reads TGTGCCAGCAGCGAACAGGGCGGCAATGAGCAGTTCTTC. Translated: CASSEQGGNEQFF. The chain has TRBV7-9 and TRBJ2-1, with a tentative D call TRBD1 (6 bases). Looked up from germline, CDR1 is SEHNR and CDR2 is FQNEAQ (reference sequence). Trimming took off 5 bases at V and 6 bases at J, with 11 bases between the two ends. CDR3 length: 13 amino acids.

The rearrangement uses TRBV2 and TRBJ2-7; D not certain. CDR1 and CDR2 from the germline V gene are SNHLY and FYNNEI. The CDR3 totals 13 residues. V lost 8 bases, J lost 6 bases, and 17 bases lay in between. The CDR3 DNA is TGTGCCAGCCGATCACTGAAGGTGGGCGAGCAGTACTTC. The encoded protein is CASRSLKVGEQYF.

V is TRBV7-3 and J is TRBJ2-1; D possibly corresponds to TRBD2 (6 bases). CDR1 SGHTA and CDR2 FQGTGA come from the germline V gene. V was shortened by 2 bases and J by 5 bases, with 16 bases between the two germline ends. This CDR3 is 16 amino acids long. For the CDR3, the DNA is TGTGCCAGCAGCTTAGGGCCCCGGACTACCCACAATGAGCAGTTCTTC. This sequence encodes CASSLGPRTTHNEQFF.

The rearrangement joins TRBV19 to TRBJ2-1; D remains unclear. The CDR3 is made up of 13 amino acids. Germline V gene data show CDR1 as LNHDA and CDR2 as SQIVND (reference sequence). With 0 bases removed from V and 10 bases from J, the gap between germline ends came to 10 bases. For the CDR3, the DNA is TGTGCCAGTAGTATAGATCTTAGTGGGGAGCAGTTCTTC. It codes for CASSIDLSGEQFF.

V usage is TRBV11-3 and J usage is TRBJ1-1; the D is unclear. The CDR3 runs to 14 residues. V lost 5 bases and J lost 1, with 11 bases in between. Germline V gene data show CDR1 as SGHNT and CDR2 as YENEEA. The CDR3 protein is CASSRAHSNTEAFF. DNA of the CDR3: TGTGCCAGCAGCCGGGCTCATTCGAACACTGAAGCTTTCTTT.

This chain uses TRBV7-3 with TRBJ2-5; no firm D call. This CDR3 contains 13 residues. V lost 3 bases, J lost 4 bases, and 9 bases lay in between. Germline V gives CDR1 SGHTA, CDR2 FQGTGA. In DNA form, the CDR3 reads TGTGCCAGCAGCTTGGTGCCGAGAGAGACCCAGTACTTC. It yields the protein CASSLVPRETQYF.

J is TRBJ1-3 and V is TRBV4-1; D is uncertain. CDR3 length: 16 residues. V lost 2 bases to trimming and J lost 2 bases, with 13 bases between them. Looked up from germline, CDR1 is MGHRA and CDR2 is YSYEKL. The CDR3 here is CASSQNSPGAGNTIYF. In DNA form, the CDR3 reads TGCGCCAGCAGCCAAAATTCCCCGGGAGCTGGAAACACCATATATTTT.

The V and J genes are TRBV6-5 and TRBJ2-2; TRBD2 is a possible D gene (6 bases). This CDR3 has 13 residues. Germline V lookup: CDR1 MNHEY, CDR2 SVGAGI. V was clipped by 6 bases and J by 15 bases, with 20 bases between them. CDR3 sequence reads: CASSPWSGTPVFF. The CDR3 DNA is TGTGCCAGCAGCCCATGGTCCGGGACTCCGGTGTTTTTT.

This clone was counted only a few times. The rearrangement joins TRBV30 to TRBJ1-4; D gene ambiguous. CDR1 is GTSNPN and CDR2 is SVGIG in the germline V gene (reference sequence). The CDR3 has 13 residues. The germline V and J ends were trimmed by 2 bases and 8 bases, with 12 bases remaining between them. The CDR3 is CAWSPPPREKLFF. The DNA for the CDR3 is TGTGCCTGGAGTCCCCCCCCACGGGAAAAACTGTTTTTT. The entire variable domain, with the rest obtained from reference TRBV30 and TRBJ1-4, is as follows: SQTIHQWPATLVQPVGSPLSLECTVEGTSNPNLYWYRQAAGRGLQLLFYSVGIGQISSEVPQNLSASRPQDRQFILSSKKLLLSDSGFYLCAWSPPPREKLFFGSGTQLSVL.

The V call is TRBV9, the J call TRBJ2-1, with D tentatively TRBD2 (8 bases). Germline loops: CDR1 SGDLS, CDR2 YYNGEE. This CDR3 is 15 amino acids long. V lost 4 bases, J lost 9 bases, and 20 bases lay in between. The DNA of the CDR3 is TGTGCCAGCAGCAGGGGGCGGGGGGCGTCGTTTGAGCAGTTCTTC. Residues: CASSRGRGASFEQFF.

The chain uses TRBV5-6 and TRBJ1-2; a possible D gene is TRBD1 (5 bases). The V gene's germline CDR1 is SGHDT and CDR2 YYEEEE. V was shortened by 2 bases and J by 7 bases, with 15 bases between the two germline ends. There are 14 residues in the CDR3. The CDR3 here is CASSFIQAGGGYTF. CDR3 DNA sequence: TGTGCCAGCAGCTTCATACAGGCCGGGGGTGGCTACACCTTC.

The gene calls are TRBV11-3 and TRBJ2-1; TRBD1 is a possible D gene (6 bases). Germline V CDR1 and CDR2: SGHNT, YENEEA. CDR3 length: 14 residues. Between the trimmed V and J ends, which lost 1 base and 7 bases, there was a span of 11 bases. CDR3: CASSLGQGWNEQFF. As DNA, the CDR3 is TGTGCCAGCAGCTTAGGGCAGGGGTGGAATGAGCAGTTCTTC.

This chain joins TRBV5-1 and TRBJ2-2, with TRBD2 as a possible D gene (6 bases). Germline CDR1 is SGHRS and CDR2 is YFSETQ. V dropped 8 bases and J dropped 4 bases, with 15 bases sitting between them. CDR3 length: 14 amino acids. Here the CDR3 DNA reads TGCGCCAGTAGCACCTTCGGGGGCACCGGGGAGCTGTTTTTT. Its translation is CASSTFGGTGELFF.

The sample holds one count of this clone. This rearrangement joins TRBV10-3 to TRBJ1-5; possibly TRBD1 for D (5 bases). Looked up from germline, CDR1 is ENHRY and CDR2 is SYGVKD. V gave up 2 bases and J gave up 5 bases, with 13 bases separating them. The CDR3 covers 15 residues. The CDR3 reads CAISEHRDPDQPQHF. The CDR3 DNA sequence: TGTGCCATCAGTGAGCACCGGGACCCCGATCAGCCCCAGCATTTT.

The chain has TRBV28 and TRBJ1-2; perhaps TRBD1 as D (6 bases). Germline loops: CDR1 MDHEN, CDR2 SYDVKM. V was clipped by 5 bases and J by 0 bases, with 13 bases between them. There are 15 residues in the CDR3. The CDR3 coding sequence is TGTGCCAGCAGTCTGGCCGGGACAACTAACTATGGCTACACCTTC. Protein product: CASSLAGTTNYGYTF.

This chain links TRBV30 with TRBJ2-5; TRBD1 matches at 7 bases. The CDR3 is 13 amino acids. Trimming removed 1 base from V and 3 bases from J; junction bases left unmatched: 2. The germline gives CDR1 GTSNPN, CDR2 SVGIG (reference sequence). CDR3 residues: CAWSEGGEETQYF. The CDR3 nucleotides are TGTGCCTGGAGTGAAGGGGGCGAAGAGACCCAGTACTTC.

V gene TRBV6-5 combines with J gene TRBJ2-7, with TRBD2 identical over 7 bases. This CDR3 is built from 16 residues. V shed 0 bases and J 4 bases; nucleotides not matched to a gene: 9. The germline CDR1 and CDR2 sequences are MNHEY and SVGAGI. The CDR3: CASSYSAGGSKYEQYF. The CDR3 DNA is TGTGCCAGCAGTTACTCAGCCGGGGGGTCCAAATACGAGCAGTACTTC.

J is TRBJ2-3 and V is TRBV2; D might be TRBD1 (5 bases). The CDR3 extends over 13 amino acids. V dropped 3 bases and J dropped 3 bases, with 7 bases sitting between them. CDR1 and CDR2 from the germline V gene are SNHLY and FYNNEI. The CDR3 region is CASSEDNTDTQYF. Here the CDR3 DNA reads TGTGCCAGCAGTGAGGACAATACAGATACGCAGTATTTT.

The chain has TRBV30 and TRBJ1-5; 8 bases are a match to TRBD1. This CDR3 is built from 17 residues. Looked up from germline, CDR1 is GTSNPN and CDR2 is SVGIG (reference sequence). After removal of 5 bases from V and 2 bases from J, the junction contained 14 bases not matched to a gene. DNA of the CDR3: TGTGCCTGGGACCGGGACAGGACTCTCTTGGGCAATCAGCCCCAGCATTTT. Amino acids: CAWDRDRTLLGNQPQHF.

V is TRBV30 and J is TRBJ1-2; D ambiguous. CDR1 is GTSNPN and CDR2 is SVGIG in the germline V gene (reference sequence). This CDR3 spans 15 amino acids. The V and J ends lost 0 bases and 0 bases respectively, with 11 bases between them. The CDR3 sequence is CAWSVRRNPNYGYTF. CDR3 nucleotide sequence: TGTGCCTGGAGTGTACGTAGGAACCCTAACTATGGCTACACCTTC.

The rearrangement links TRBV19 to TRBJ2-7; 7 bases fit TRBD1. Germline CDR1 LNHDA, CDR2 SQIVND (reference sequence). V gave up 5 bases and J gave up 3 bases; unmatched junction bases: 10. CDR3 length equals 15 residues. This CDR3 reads CASSLNRQGRYEQYF. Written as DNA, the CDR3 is TGTGCCAGTAGTCTAAACCGACAGGGACGCTACGAGCAGTACTTC.

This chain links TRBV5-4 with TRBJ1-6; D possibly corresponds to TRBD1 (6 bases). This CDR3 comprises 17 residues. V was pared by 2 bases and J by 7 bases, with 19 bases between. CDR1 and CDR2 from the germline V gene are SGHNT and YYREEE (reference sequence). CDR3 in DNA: TGTGCCAGCAGCTTTTCCCTCGGACAGTTTTTCAATTCACCCCTCCACTTT. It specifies CASSFSLGQFFNSPLHF. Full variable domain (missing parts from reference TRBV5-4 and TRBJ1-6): ETGVTQSPTHLIKTRGQQVTLRCSSQSGHNTVSWYQQALGQGPQFIFQYYREEENGRGNFPPRFSGLQFPNYSSELNVNALELDDSALYLCASSFSLGQFFNSPLHFGNGTRLTVT.

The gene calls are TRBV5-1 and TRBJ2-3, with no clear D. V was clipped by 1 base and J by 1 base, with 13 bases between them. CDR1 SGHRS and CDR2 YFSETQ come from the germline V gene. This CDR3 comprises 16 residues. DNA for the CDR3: TGCGCCAGCAGCTTGCGACACTCGAGTGGCACAGATACGCAGTATTTT. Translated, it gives CASSLRHSSGTDTQYF.

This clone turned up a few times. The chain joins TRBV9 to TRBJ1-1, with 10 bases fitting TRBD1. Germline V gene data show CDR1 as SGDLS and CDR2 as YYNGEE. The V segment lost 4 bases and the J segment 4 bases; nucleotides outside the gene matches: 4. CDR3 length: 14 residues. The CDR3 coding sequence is TGTGCCAGCAGCCCCCGGACAGGGGGCACTGAAGCTTTCTTT. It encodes CASSPRTGGTEAFF.

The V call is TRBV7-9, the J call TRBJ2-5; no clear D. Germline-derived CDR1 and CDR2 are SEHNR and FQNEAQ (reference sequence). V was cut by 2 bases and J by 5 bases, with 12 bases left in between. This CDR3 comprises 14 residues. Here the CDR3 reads CASSLLDLHETQYF. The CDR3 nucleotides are TGTGCCAGCAGCTTACTAGACCTCCACGAGACCCAGTACTTC.

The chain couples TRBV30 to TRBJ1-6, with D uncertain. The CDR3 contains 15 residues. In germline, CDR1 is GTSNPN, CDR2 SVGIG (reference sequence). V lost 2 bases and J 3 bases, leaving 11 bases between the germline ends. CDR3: CAWSPGFIYNSPLHF. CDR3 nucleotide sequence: TGTGCCTGGAGTCCGGGGTTTATCTATAATTCACCCCTCCACTTT.